What follows are 18 T cell receptor beta chains derived from one specimen sequenced in a study of liver allograft versus peripheral blood T cells. Study context: The study compared liver allograft T cell receptor repertoires against peripheral blood repertoires of liver transplant recipients.

Via MiXCR, TCRdb re-called the reads, giving one row per CDR3 protein. The sample has roughly 3,900 distinct CDR3 sequences, around 18% seen once. The receptors originated from a human patient who had a liver transplant. The T cells may partly be graft donor cells.

Judged by abundance, this clonotype is medium-sized. The CDR3 DNA reads TGTGCCAGCAGTGATGTCCGCGGGACAGGGATCTTATTAAGCTATGGCTACACCTTC. This sequence encodes CASSDVRGTGILLSYGYTF. This sequence joins TRBV28 and TRBJ1-2; 9 positions agree with TRBD1. V was clipped by 5 bases and J by 4 bases; unmatched bases: 20. The CDR3 totals 19 residues. CDR1 MDHEN and CDR2 SYDVKM come from the germline V gene.

Judged by abundance, this clonotype is medium-sized. This chain links TRBV7-9 with TRBJ1-3; TRBD1 might be the D (5 bases). The germline V gene encodes CDR1 SEHNR and CDR2 FQNEAQ (reference sequence). The CDR3 is made up of 16 amino acids. Trimming left V 5 bases short and J 4 bases short, with 18 bases between. DNA for the CDR3: TGTGCCAGCAGCCTCGTGACCGGGGCGCACGGAAACACCATATATTTT. Translated: CASSLVTGAHGNTIYF.

The table lists this clonotype with many counts. The genes are TRBV7-9 and TRBJ1-6; the D gene is possibly TRBD1 (5 bases). Trimming cost V 4 bases and J 7 bases, with 23 bases left between them. This CDR3 comprises 18 residues. Germline V gene lookup returns CDR1 SEHNR and CDR2 FQNEAQ (reference sequence). The chain's CDR3 is CASSWSVWGMASNSPLHF. CDR3 nucleotides: TGTGCCAGCAGCTGGTCAGTTTGGGGGATGGCAAGCAATTCACCCCTCCACTTT. Looking up the rest from reference TRBV7-9 and TRBJ1-6 gives the full variable domain: DTGVSQNPRHKITKRGQNVTFRCDPISEHNRLYWYRQTLGQGPEFLTYFQNEAQLEKSRLLSDRFSAERPKGSFSTLEIQRTEQGDSAMYLCASSWSVWGMASNSPLHFGNGTRLTVT.

This chain links TRBV20-1 with TRBJ1-1; 7 positions match TRBD1. The germline V gene has CDR1 DFQATT and CDR2 SNEGSKA (reference sequence). The length of the CDR3 is 15 residues. V lost 4 bases to trimming and J lost 4 bases; unmatched junction nucleotides: 12. The CDR3 protein is CSATETTGVGTEAFF. CDR3 DNA: TGCAGTGCTACCGAAACCACAGGGGTGGGCACTGAAGCTTTCTTT.

Comment on this clonotype: At one end, the junction sequence differs from germline, possibly due to a read error. This chain uses TRBV7-9 with TRBJ2-3; unclear D gene. The germline CDR1 and CDR2 sequences are SEHNR and FQNEAQ (reference sequence). CDR3 length equals 15 residues. The CDR3 protein is CACSPAGISTDTQYF. CDR3 coding DNA: TGTGCCTGCAGCCCGGCTGGGATTAGCACAGATACGCAGTATTTT.

The chain's CDR3 is CASSFSGEDTDTQYF. The CDR3 DNA sequence: TGTGCCAGCAGTTTTAGCGGGGAAGACACAGATACGCAGTATTTT. The chain links TRBV11-3 to TRBJ2-3, with TRBD2 matching 8 bases. The CDR3 runs to 15 residues. The V gene end was trimmed by 6 bases and the J gene end by 2 bases; junction bases not matched to a gene: 7. CDR1 and CDR2 from the germline V gene are SGHNT and YENEEA.

This clonotype occurred once. Just one base apart from a much larger clone, this may be a read error. The chain has TRBV6-1 and TRBJ2-7, with TRBD1 as a possible D gene (6 bases). CDR1 and CDR2 from the germline V gene are MNHNS and SASEGT. The CDR3 has 15 residues. The CDR3 loop reads CASSHSLDSSYKQYF. CDR3 DNA sequence: TGTGCCAGCAGCCATAGCTTGGACAGCTCCTACAAGCAGTACTTC.

Worth noting for this clonotype: This probably arose from a read error, given a far larger clone one base away. V is TRBV28 and J is TRBJ1-2, with D possibly being TRBD1 (5 bases). CDR1 MDHEN and CDR2 SYDVKM come from the germline V gene. This CDR3 has 12 residues. Deletions cut 4 bases from V and 3 bases from J, with 6 bases between. The CDR3 region is CASSSRDYGYTF. CDR3 sequence (DNA): TGTGCCAGCAGTTCCAGGGACTATGGCTACACCTTC.

This clonotype rates as medium-sized (0.01 to 0.1%). The chain has TRBV24-1 and TRBJ1-5; possible D gene TRBD1, 5 bases. Germline CDR1 KGHDR, CDR2 SFDVKD. V dropped 6 bases and J dropped 0 bases, with 5 bases sitting between them. This CDR3 is built from 13 residues. The CDR3 bases are TGTGCCACCAGTAGGGGTAGCAATCAGCCCCAGCATTTT. Residues: CATSRGSNQPQHF.

This clonotype is medium-sized by share. The chain combines TRBV6-5 with TRBJ2-7, with 7 bases fitting TRBD1. From germline, CDR1 is MNHEY and CDR2 SVGAGI. CDR3 size: 14 residues. Trimming removed 6 bases from V and 3 bases from J; junction bases left unmatched: 8. The CDR3 DNA is TGTGCCAGCAGGTTCACGGGACAGAACTACGAGCAGTACTTC. Translation gives CASRFTGQNYEQYF.

On this clonotype: A single base separates this from a much larger clone, so it may be a read error. The gene calls are TRBV12-3 or TRBV12-4 and TRBJ1-4; TRBD1 matches 7 bases. The CDR3 contains 16 residues. V shed 6 bases and J 7 bases; nucleotides not matched to a gene: 14. This chain's CDR3 is CASSRSCEGAGEKLFF. For the CDR3, the DNA is TGTGCCAGCAGCCGATCCTGTGAGGGGGCGGGTGAAAAACTGTTTTTT.

A few counts support this clonotype. The CDR3 spells CASSLEAAGGIETQYF. DNA of the CDR3: TGTGCCAGCAGCTTAGAGGCAGCGGGGGGAATAGAGACCCAGTACTTC. The chain combines TRBV7-9 with TRBJ2-5, with TRBD2 matching over 9 bases. Germline CDR1 is SEHNR and CDR2 is FQNEAQ (reference sequence). J gave up 4 bases and V 1 base, and 7 bases lay outside the gene matches. The CDR3 covers 16 residues. Drawing the rest from reference TRBV7-9 and TRBJ2-5, the complete variable domain is DTGVSQNPRHKITKRGQNVTFRCDPISEHNRLYWYRQTLGQGPEFLTYFQNEAQLEKSRLLSDRFSAERPKGSFSTLEIQRTEQGDSAMYLCASSLEAAGGIETQYFGPGTRLLVL.

This clonotype appeared many times. The chain links TRBV5-4 to TRBJ2-7; 8 nucleotides agree with TRBD1. From germline, CDR1 is SGHNT and CDR2 YYREEE (reference sequence). The CDR3 is 14 amino acids. The J segment lost 2 bases and the V segment lost 4 bases, leaving 5 bases of the junction unmatched. The CDR3 nucleotides are TGTGCCAGCAGCGCGGACAGGGTCACCTACGAGCAGTACTTC. It is translated as CASSADRVTYEQYF.

The sample holds a few counts of this clonotype. V gene TRBV19 combines with J gene TRBJ2-5; TRBD2 agrees at 7 bases. Unmatched junction bases numbered 12, after V lost 7 bases and J lost 4 bases. Germline assignment: CDR1 LNHDA and CDR2 SQIVND (reference sequence). The CDR3 extends over 15 amino acids. This chain's CDR3 is CASTTGSGGGETQYF. The CDR3 DNA reads as TGTGCCAGTACCACGGGTAGTGGGGGGGGAGAGACCCAGTACTTC.

This clonotype is deemed medium-sized (0.01 to 0.1%). This chain joins TRBV19 and TRBJ2-7; D might be TRBD2 (6 bases). This CDR3 is built from 16 residues. The V gene's germline CDR1 is LNHDA and CDR2 SQIVND (reference sequence). V lost 4 bases and J lost 3, with 19 bases in between. The CDR3 DNA sequence: TGTGCCAGTAGTACGACCCCCAGGGAGGTCGGCTACGAGCAGTACTTC. This encodes CASSTTPREVGYEQYF.

Comments on this clonotype: Possible read error: a much larger clone is one base away. The chain recombines TRBV3-1 with TRBJ2-7; D ambiguous. Germline V gene lookup returns CDR1 LGHDT and CDR2 YNNKEL (reference sequence). With 7 bases removed from V and 3 bases from J, the gap between germline ends came to 10 bases. The CDR3 is 12 amino acids. The CDR3 DNA sequence: TGTGCCAGCATCCGCTCGATCTACGAGCAGTACTTC. Translating gives CASIRSIYEQYF.

The chain carries TRBV29-1 and TRBJ1-2; 8 bases line up with TRBD1. V gave up 4 bases and J gave up 4 bases; unmatched junction bases: 2. Germline V gene data show CDR1 as SQVTM and CDR2 as ANQGSEA. This CDR3 is 12 amino acids long. For the CDR3, the DNA is TGCAGCGTTGCTACAGGGGGCTATGGCTACACCTTC. This gives the protein CSVATGGYGYTF.

This clonotype is classed as medium-sized. The chain carries TRBV28 and TRBJ2-2; D call uncertain. This CDR3 spans 12 amino acids. CDR1 is MDHEN and CDR2 is SYDVKM in the germline V gene. The V and J ends lost 6 bases and 6 bases respectively, with 8 bases between them. The CDR3 DNA reads as TGTGCCAGCAGCCTGGACGCCGGGGAGCTGTTTTTT. This encodes CASSLDAGELFF.